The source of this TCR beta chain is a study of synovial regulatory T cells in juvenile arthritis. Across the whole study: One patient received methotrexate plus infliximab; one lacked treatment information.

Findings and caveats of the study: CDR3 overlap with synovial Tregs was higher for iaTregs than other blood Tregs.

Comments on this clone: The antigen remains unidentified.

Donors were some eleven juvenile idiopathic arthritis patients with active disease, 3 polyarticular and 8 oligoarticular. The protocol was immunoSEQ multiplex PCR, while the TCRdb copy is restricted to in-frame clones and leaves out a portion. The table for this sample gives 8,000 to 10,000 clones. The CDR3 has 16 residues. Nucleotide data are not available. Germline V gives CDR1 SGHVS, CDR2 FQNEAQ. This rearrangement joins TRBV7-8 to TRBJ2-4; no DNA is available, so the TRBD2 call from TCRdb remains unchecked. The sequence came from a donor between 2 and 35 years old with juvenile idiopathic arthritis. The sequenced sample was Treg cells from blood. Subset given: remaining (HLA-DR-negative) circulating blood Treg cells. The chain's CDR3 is CASSTRLAGAGGIQYF.